This TCR beta chain appears in the sequencing data of a study of blood T cell repertoires in COVID-19. About the research overall: Italy, Spain and the United States were the sources of the convalescent and acute COVID-19 samples. In each case, the material was cDNA or gDNA derived from T cells, B-cell-depleted T cells, or PBMCs.

In the study's own analysis: For nucleated cells, counts were estimated from reference gene primer amplification. Profiled with immunoSEQ multiplex PCR; TCRdb holds only in-frame clones, not every one. That table furnishes V, J and clone size, whereas the DNA furnished D and trimming. Of about 270,000 clones listed, 81% are singletons. V lost 5 bases to trimming and J lost 5 bases, with 15 bases between them. Per germline, CDR1 SNHLY and CDR2 FYNNEI. CDR3 length: 14 amino acids. This sequence originates from a woman in her sixties or seventies with active or convalescent COVID-19. The sample consisted of peripheral blood. V and J are TRBV2 and TRBJ1-1, with TRBD1 as a possible D gene (5 bases). CDR3 region: CASSPTGGRTEAFF. CDR3 coding DNA: TGTGCCAGCAGTCCCACTGGGGGGAGGACTGAAGCTTTCTTT.